These 9 T cell receptor beta chains originate from one sample sequenced in a study of blood T cells in healthy people across ages. Using a J-beta primer mix together with a sample-barcoded 5' primer, a second PCR was run for 7 to 11 cycles. Each CDR3 protein gets one entry after TCRdb re-called the 5' RACE reads with MiXCR. The table includes about 800,000 distinct CDR3 sequences, around a quarter detected once. These data are also associated with another study on T cells of mothers and their children.

Sequencing was performed on blood. Source of these receptors: a boy aged 5-17 years in good health.

The chain joins TRBV13 to TRBJ2-7, with D perhaps matching TRBD2 (6 bases). This CDR3 contains 15 residues. Germline loops: CDR1 PRHDT, CDR2 FYEKMQ (reference sequence). Trimming shortened V by 5 bases and J by 3 bases, and 17 bases separated the two germline ends. CDR3 region: CASSPSGAGFYEQYF. The CDR3 nucleotides are TGTGCCAGCAGCCCTAGTGGGGCGGGGTTCTACGAGCAGTACTTC.

The rearrangement uses TRBV20-1 and TRBJ2-5; 10 bases are shared with TRBD2. The DNA matches TRBJ2-7 better at its end, which makes the J call doubtful. The CDR3 length is 16 residues. Germline V gives CDR1 DFQATT, CDR2 SNEGSKA (reference sequence). CDR3 nucleotides: TGCAGTGCTAGAGGGACTAGCGGAGGATCTCACCGCGAGCAGTACTTC. Translating gives CSARGTSGGSHREQYF.

The sample holds a few counts of this clonotype. The V and J genes are TRBV6-2 or TRBV6-3 and TRBJ2-3; maybe TRBD2 (5 bases). The CDR3 extends over 18 amino acids. V shed 6 bases and J shed 2 bases, with 24 bases lying between them. The germline gives CDR1 MNHEY, CDR2 SVGEGT. DNA of the CDR3: TGTGCCAGCAGCCACGAGTCCAGAAGAGGGCCGATCACAGATACGCAGTATTTT. It encodes CASSHESRRGPITDTQYF.

The rearrangement links TRBV7-8 to TRBJ2-2; 8 bases map to TRBD1. The CDR3 is 16 amino acids. Germline CDR1 reads SGHVS; CDR2 reads FQNEAQ. V lost 5 bases to trimming and J lost 7 bases; unmatched junction nucleotides: 12. CDR3 nucleotide sequence: TGTGCCAGCAGCACAGATGGACAGGGTCGAAACGGGGAGCTGTTTTTT. Its translation is CASSTDGQGRNGELFF.

With regard to this clonotype: Germline is not matched at one junction end, which may reflect a read error. The chain is built from TRBV3-1 and TRBJ2-3, with D possibly being TRBD2 (6 bases). CDR1 is LGHDT, CDR2 YNNKEL, per germline (reference sequence). The CDR3 spans 16 residues. This CDR3 reads CASSQEGRSPTDMQYF. The CDR3, as DNA: TGTGCCAGCAGCCAAGAGGGGAGGAGTCCCACAGATATGCAGTATTTT.

This clonotype was picked up a small number of times. The rearrangement joins TRBV5-4 to TRBJ1-3; D perhaps matches TRBD1 (5 bases). The CDR3 covers 15 residues. The ends were cut back, 0 bases at V and 4 bases at J, with 11 bases in the middle. CDR1 SGHNT and CDR2 YYREEE come from the germline V gene (reference sequence). CDR3 coding DNA: TGTGCCAGCAGCTTGGGAGGACAAAGAGGAAACACCATATATTTT. It yields the protein CASSLGGQRGNTIYF.

This clonotype was detected a few times. CDR3 loop: CASSLGGSHGYTF. The CDR3 nucleotides read TGTGCCAGCAGCTTAGGGGGGTCGCATGGCTACACCTTC. The rearrangement joins TRBV7-3 to TRBJ1-2; TRBD1 might be the D (5 bases). CDR1 and CDR2 (germline): SGHTA, FQGTGA. The CDR3 is made up of 13 amino acids. Trimming removed 2 bases from V and 6 bases from J, with 10 bases in between.

The sample holds many counts of this clonotype. V and J are TRBV6-1 and TRBJ1-4; TRBD1 agrees at 7 bases. The CDR3 consists of 16 residues. V was clipped by 5 bases and J by 7 bases; unmatched bases: 13. The germline CDR1 and CDR2 sequences are MNHNS and SASEGT. The CDR3 region is CASSRLLTGLTEKLFF. CDR3 bases: TGTGCCAGCAGTCGCCTCCTGACAGGGTTGACTGAAAAACTGTTTTTT.

The chain employs TRBV20-1 and TRBJ2-7, with D maybe TRBD2 (5 bases). Germline V gene lookup returns CDR1 DFQATT and CDR2 SNEGSKA (reference sequence). V was shortened by 0 bases and J by 0 bases, with 9 bases between the two germline ends. The CDR3 covers 14 residues. CDR3 sequence (DNA): TGCAGTGCTAGAGAACGGAGGAGCTCCTACGAGCAGTACTTC. Translation gives CSARERRSSYEQYF.